This is a list of T cell receptor beta chains from one sample in a study of T cell repertoires in cytomegalovirus infection. TCRdb itself ran the reads through MiXCR, one entry per CDR3 protein. In the table there are around 70,000 distinct CDR3 sequences, 25% to 30% of which are singletons. Their specific antigens are unknown. This sample comprised CD8+ T cells from cultured PBMCs, obtained from culture after CMV antigen stimulation. The receptors stem from a human donor in good health (CMV status not recorded). Some clones in this sample may be carry-over from other donors' samples. CDR3s include the opening cysteine and the closing phenylalanine or tryptophan. The D gene is left open where the match is weak. The size entry is marked missing in some rows and otherwise reads once, few, many or a size class.

clone size,V gene,J gene,CDR3 length,D gene,CDR3 DNA,CDR3 protein
many,TRBV4-1,TRBJ2-5,14,TRBD2,TGCGCCAGCACCCCTTCGGGAGGGGAAGAGACCCAGTACTTC,CASTPSGGEETQYF
-,TRBV5-1,TRBJ1-1,15,TRBD1,TGCGCCAGCAGCCGTTCAAGACAGGGCATCACTGAAGCTTTCTTT,CASSRSRQGITEAFF
few,TRBV5-1,TRBJ1-1,14,-,TGCGCCAGCAGCTTGGATACAGGGTGGGCTGAAGCTTTCTTT,CASSLDTGWAEAFF
few,TRBV7-2,TRBJ1-6,16,-,TGTGCCAGCAGCTTAGCGCAGGAGTTAAAAGTTCCACCCCTCCACTTT,CASSLAQELKVPPLHF
-,TRBV20-1,TRBJ2-7,12,-,TGCAGTGCTAGAGGACTGCCGGTCGAGCAGTACTTC,CSARGLPVEQYF
few,TRBV6-2/TRBV6-3,TRBJ2-7,17,TRBD2,TGTGCCAGCAGTTACTACCGCGGCGGGAGCACTTCCTACGAGCAGTACTTC,CASSYYRGGSTSYEQYF
many,TRBV10-1,TRBJ2-2,15,TRBD1,TGCGCCAGCAGTGCCCGGACAGGGAGCACCGGGGAGCTGTTTTTT,CASSARTGSTGELFF
-,TRBV5-1,TRBJ2-3,12,-,TGCGCCAGCCGATTTGTCACAGATACGCAGTATTTT,CASRFVTDTQYF
few,TRBV5-5,TRBJ2-5,15,-,TGTGCCAGCAGCTTGGAAAGCAGGAGAGGGGAGACCCAGTACTTC,CASSLESRRGETQYF
-,TRBV7-9,TRBJ1-1,15,TRBD1,TGTGCCAGCAGCTCATCACAGGGGGCGCTTATTGAAGCTTTCTTT,CASSSSQGALIEAFF
-,TRBV7-9,TRBJ2-2,15,TRBD1,TGTGCCAGCAGCCCCTGGACAGGGGGTGACGGGGAGCTGTTTTTT,CASSPWTGGDGELFF
-,TRBV7-8,TRBJ1-2,14,-,TGTGCCAGCAGCTTAGAAAGTGGGGCGGGTGGCTACACCTTC,CASSLESGAGGYTF
few,TRBV10-3,TRBJ2-1,14,-,TGTGCCATCAGTGAGTCCGGGGTGAGCGGGTCCCAGTTCTTC,CAISESGVSGSQFF